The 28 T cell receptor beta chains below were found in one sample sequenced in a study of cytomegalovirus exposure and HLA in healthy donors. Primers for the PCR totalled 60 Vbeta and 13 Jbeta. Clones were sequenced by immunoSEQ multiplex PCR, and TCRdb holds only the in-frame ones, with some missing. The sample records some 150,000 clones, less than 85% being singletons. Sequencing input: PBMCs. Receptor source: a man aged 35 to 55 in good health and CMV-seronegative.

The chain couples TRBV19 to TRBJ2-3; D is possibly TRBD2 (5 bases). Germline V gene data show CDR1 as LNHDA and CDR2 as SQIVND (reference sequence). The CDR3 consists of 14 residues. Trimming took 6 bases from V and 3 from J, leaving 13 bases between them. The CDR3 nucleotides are TGTGCCAGTAGCCAATGGCGGGCTACAGATACGCAGTATTTT. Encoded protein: CASSQWRATDTQYF.

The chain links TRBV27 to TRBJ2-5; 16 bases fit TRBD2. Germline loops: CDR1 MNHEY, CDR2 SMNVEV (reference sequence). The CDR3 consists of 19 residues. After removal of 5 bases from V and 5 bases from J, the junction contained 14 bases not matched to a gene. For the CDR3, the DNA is TGTGCCAGCAGTCTACCAACGGGACTAGCGGGGGGGCCGAGGGAGACCCAGTACTTC. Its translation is CASSLPTGLAGGPRETQYF.

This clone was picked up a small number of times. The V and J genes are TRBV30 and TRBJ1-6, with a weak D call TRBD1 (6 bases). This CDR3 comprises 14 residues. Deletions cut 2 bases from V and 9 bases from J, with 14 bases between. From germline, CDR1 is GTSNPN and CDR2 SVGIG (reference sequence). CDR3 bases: TGTGCCTGGAGTTCAACAGGGTCGGGTTCACCCCTCCACTTT. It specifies CAWSSTGSGSPLHF.

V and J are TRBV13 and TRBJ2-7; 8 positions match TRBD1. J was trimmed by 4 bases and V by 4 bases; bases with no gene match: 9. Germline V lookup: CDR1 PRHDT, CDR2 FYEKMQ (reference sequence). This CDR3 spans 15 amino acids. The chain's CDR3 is CASSSRQGAKYEQYF. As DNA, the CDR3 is TGTGCCAGCAGCTCGCGCCAGGGGGCTAAGTACGAGCAGTACTTC.

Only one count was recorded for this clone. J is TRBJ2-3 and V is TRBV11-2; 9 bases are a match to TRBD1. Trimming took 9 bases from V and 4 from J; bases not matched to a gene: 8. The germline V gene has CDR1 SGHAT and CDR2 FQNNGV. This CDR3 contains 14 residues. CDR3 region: CASMTRQGADTQYF. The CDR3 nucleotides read TGTGCCAGTATGACGAGACAGGGGGCAGATACGCAGTATTTT.

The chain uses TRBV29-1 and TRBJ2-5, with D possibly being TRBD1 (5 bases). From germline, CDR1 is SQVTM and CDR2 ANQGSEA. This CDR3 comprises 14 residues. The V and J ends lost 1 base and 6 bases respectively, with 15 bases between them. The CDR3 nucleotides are TGCAGCGTTGAAGGGGCAGGGAAGGTAAAGACCCAGTACTTC. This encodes CSVEGAGKVKTQYF.

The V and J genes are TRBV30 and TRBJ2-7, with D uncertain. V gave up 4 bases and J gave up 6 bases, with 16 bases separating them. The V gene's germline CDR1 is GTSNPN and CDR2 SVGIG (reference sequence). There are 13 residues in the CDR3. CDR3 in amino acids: CAWISQRSGEQYF. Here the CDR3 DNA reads TGTGCCTGGATTAGTCAGCGATCGGGCGAGCAGTACTTC. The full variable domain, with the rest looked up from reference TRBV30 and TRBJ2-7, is SQTIHQWPATLVQPVGSPLSLECTVEGTSNPNLYWYRQAAGRGLQLLFYSVGIGQISSEVPQNLSASRPQDRQFILSSKKLLLSDSGFYLCAWISQRSGEQYFGPGTRLTVT.

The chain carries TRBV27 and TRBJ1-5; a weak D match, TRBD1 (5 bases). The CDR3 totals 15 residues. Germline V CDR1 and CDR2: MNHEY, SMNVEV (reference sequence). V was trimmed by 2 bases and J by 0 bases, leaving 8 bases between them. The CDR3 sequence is CASSLGRDSNQPQHF. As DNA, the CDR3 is TGTGCCAGCAGTTTAGGCAGGGATAGCAATCAGCCCCAGCATTTT.

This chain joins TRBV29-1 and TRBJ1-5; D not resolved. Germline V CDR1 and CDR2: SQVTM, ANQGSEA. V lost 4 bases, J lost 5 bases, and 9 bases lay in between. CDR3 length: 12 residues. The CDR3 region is CSVAGKDQPQHF. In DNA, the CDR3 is TGCAGCGTTGCGGGGAAGGATCAGCCCCAGCATTTT. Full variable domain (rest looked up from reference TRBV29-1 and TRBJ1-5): SAVISQKPSRDICQRGTSLTIQCQVDSQVTMMFWYRQQPGQSLTLIATANQGSEATYESGFVIDKFPISRPNLTFSTLTVSNMSPEDSSIYLCSVAGKDQPQHFGDGTRLSIL.

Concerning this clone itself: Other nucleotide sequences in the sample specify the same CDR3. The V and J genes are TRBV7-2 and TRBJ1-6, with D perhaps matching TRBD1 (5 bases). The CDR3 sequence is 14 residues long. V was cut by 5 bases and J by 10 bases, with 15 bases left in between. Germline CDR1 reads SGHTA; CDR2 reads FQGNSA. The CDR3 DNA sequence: TGTGCCAGCAGCCCGGACCTGTCAGGGTCACCCCTCCACTTT. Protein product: CASSPDLSGSPLHF.

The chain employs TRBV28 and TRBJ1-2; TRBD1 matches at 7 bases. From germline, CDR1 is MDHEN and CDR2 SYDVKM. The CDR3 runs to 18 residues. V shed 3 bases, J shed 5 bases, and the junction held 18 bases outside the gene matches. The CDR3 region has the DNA TGTGCCAGCAGTTTTTTGGCAACTTCGACAGGGACAGATTATGGCTACACCTTC. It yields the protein CASSFLATSTGTDYGYTF.

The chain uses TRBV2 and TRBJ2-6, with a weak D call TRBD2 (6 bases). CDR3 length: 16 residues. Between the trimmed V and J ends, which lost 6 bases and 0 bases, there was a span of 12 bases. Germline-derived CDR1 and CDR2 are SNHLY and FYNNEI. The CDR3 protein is CASSGDSSSGANVLTF. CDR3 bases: TGTGCCAGCAGCGGGGACTCGAGCTCTGGGGCCAACGTCCTGACTTTC.

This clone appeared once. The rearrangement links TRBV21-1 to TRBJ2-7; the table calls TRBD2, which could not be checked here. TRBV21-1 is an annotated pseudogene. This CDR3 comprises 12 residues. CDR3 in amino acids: CASSSRGGEQYF. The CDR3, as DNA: TGTGCCAGCAGCTCCCGGGGGGGCGAGCAGTACTTC.

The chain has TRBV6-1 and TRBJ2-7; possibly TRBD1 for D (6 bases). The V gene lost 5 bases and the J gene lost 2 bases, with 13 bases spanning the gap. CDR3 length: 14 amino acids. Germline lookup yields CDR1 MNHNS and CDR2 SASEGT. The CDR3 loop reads CASSQSQGTYEQYF. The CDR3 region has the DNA TGTGCCAGCAGTCAATCACAGGGTACCTACGAGCAGTACTTC.

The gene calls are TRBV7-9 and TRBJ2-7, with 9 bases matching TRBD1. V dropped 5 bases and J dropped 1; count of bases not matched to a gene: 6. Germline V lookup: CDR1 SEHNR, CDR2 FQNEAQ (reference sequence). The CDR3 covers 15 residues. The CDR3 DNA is TGTGCCAGCAGCGTCTCCGACAGGGGGTCCTACGAGCAGTACTTC. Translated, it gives CASSVSDRGSYEQYF.

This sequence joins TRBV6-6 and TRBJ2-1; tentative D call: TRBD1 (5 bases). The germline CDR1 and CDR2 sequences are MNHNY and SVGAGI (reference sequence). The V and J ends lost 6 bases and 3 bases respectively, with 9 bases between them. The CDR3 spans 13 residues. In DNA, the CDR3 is TGTGCCAGCAGCAGGGCAGGCTACAATGAGCAGTTCTTC. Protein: CASSRAGYNEQFF.

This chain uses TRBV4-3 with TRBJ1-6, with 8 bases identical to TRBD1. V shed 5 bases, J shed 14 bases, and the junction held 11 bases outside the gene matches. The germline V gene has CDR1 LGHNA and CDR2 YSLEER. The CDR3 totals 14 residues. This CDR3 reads CASSFRPPQGALHF. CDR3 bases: TGCGCCAGCAGCTTCCGGCCCCCACAGGGGGCCCTCCACTTT.

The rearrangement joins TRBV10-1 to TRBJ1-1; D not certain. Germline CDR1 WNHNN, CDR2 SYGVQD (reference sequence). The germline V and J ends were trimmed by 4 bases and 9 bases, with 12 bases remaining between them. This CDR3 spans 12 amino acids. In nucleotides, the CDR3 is TGCGCCAGCAGTGGGGGAGATTCTCAAGCTTTCTTT. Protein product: CASSGGDSQAFF.

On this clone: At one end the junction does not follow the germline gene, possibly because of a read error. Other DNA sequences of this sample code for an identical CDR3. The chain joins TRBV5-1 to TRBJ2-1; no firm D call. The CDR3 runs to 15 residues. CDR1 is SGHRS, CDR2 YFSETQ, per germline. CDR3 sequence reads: CASSPGVQFYNEQFF. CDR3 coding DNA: TGTGCCAGCAGCCCTGGCGTACAGTTTTACAATGAGCAGTTCTTC.

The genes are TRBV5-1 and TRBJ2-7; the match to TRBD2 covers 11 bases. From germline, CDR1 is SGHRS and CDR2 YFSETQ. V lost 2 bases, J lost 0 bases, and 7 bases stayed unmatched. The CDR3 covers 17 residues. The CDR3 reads CASSLRILAGDSYEQYF. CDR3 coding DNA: TGCGCCAGCAGCTTACGTATACTAGCGGGGGACTCCTACGAGCAGTACTTC.

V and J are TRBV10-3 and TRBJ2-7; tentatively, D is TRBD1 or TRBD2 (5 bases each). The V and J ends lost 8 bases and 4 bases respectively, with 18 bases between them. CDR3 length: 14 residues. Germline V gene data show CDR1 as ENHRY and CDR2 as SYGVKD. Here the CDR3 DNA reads TGTGCCATCCGTGGGGGAGAGAGGCCGTACGAGCAGTACTTC. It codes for CAIRGGERPYEQYF.

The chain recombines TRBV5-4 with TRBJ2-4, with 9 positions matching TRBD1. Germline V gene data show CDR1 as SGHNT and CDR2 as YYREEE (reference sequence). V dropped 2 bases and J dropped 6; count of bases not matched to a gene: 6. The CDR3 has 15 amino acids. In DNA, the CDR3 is TGTGCCAGCAGCTTTCCGGACAGGGGAGTAAACATTCAGTACTTC. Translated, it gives CASSFPDRGVNIQYF.

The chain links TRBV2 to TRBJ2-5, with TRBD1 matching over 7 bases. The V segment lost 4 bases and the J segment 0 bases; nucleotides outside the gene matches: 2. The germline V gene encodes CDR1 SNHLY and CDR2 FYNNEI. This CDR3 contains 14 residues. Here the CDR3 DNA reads TGTGCCAGCAGTGTGGACAGGAACCAAGAGACCCAGTACTTC. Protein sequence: CASSVDRNQETQYF.

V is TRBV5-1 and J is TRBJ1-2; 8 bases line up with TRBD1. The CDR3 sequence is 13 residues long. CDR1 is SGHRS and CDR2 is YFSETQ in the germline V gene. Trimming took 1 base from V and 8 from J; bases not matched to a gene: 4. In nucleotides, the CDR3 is TGCGCCAGCAGCTTGCCAGGGGGCGGAGGCTACACCTTC. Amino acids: CASSLPGGGGYTF.

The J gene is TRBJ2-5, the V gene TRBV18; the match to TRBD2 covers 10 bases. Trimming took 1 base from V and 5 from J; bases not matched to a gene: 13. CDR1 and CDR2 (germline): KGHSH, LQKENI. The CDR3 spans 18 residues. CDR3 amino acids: CASSPQVTSGSVGETQYF. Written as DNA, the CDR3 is TGTGCCAGCTCACCACAAGTGACTAGCGGGTCAGTAGGGGAGACCCAGTACTTC.

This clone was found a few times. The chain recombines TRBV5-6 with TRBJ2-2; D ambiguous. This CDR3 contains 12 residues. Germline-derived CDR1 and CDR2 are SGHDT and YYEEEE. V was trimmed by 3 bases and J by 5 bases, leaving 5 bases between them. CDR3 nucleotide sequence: TGTGCCAGCAGCTCCGGGACCGGGGAGCTGTTTTTT. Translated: CASSSGTGELFF.

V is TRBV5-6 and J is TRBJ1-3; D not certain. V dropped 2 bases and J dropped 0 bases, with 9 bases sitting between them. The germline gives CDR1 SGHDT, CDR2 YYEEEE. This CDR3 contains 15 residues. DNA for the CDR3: TGTGCCAGCAGCTTATTACAGCACTCTGGAAACACCATATATTTT. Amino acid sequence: CASSLLQHSGNTIYF.

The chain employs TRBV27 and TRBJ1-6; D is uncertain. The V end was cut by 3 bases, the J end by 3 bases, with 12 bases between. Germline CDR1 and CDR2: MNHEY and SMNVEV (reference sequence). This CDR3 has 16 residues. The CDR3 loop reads CASSFFPQIYNSPLHF. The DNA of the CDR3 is TGTGCCAGCAGTTTTTTCCCCCAGATCTATAATTCACCCCTCCACTTT.